This T cell receptor beta chain is from a study of CD8+ T cells in alopecia areata. Study context: The drug, oral tofacitinib, was given to treated patients at 5 to 10 mg twice daily. Patients remained on tofacitinib for 6 to 18 months and then went 6 months without it.

Once RNA had been extracted, it was reverse transcribed into cDNA to act as the sequencing template. Measured with immunoSEQ multiplex PCR; TCRdb has only the in-frame clones, and not every one. Of around 200,000 clones in the sample, 60% are singletons; the top ten hold about 0.69%. CDR1 is SQVTM and CDR2 is ANQGSEA in the germline V gene. Trimming took 2 bases from V and 0 from J, leaving 7 bases between them. This CDR3 comprises 13 residues. Study-wide results and caveats: Just one nonresponder means the tie between baseline CD8+ expansion and response stays uncertain. Although TCR sharing was seen in mice, sharing across patients was less clear, possibly for HLA-related reasons.

Treatment denoted: oral pan-JAK inhibitor, 5-10 mg twice daily. For this clone: Its antigen is not identified.

This chain connects TRBV29-1 to TRBJ1-1; D not certain. The material sequenced was CD4+ T cells sorted from blood, taken at week 4, from a patient treated with tofacitinib. This TCR came from a human donor with alopecia areata. The DNA for the CDR3 is TGCAGCGTTGAACCAGTTTTGAACACTGAAGCTTTCTTT. Residues: CSVEPVLNTEAFF.